The clone carrying this T cell receptor beta chain was seen at least ten times. Its antigen is unknown. The sample is drawn from a study of regulatory T cells in long-lasting Graves disease. Time point here: newly diagnosed GD, antithyroid drugs for less than 3 months. PBMCs were the source of the RNA used for TCR sequencing. An endocrinology department located in Xi'an, China, was where the patients came from. Germline lookup yields CDR1 MDHEN and CDR2 SYDVKM. Trimming at V came to 4 bases and at J to 4 bases, leaving 8 bases not matched to a gene. CDR3 length: 16 amino acids. CDR3 regions were amplified by Arm-PCR using iRepertoire HTBI primers to build TCR beta libraries. One entry per CDR3 protein, called by TCRdb with MiXCR from the multiplex PCR reads. The sample lists hundreds of thousands of distinct CDR3 sequences; roughly 16% were seen once. The study's findings and limits: Persistent cases favored TRBV28, TRBJ1-2 and TRBJ2-5.

These same data were also listed under a study on T cells in Graves' hyperthyroidism and ophthalmopathy.

This chain links TRBV28 with TRBJ2-7; 12 bases align to TRBD2. Here the sequenced sample was peripheral blood mononuclear cells (PBMCs), taken at new diagnosis, from a patient treated with antithyroid drugs. The receptor's source is a woman in her twenties or thirties with Graves disease. The DNA of the CDR3 is TGTGCCAGCAGTTGGACTAGCGGGGCGGTTGGGTACGAGCAGTACTTC. This gives the protein CASSWTSGAVGYEQYF.